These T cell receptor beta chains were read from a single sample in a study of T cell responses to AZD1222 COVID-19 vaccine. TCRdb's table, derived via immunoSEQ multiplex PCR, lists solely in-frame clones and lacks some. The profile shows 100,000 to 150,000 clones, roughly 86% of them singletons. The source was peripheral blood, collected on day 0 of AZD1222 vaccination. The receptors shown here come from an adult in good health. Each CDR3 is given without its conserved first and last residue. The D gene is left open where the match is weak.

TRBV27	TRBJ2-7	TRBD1	ASTRRQGALYEQY
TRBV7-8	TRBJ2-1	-	ASSFRLVASYNEQF
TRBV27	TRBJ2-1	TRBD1	ASRSTGDREQF
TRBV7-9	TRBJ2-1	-	ASSLGRNEQF
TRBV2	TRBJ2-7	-	ASSDKSGTYEQY
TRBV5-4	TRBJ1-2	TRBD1	ASSQDRDNYGYT
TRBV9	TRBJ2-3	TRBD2	ASSVRLAGISDTQY
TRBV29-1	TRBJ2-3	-	SVDIRDTDTQY
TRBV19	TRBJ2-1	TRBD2	ASNLGGSLNEQF
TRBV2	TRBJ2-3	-	ASSSEY
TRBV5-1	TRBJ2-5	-	ASSWEGETQY
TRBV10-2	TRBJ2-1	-	ASNLQRAGEQF
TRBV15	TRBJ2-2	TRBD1	ATSRDRLAGGYANTGELF
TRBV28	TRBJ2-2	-	ASSFIIGSNTGELF
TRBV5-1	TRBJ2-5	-	ASSLERWEETQY
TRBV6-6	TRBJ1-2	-	ASSYRDRNYGYT
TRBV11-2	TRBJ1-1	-	ASSLPGGLNTEAF
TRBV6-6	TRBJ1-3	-	ASSYGQGSGNTIY
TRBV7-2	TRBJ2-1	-	ASSLSVGYEQF
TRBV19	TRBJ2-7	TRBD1	ASSTTGGLGEQY
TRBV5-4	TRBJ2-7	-	ASSGGGYEQY
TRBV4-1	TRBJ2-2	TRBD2	ASSQGLAGEAFTGELF
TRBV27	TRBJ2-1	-	ASSRLGRDEQF
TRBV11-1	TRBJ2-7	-	ASSLASSFSYEQY
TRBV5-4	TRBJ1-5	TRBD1	ASSLDRGNQPQH
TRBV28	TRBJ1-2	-	ASSLSSGGYT
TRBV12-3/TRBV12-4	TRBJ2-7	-	ASSLAGREQY
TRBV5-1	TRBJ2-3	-	ASSSTVSTDTQY
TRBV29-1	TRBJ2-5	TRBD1	SAESGGETQY
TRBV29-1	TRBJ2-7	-	SVEVPGTSHFYEQY
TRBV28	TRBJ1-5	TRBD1	ASSLPPGTGRQPQH
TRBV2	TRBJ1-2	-	ASSEMRYGYT
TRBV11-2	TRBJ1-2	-	ASSSHRALNYGYT
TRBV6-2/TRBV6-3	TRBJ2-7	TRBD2	ASSYGLAGGGSYEQY
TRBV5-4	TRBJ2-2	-	ASSLGGRDTGELF
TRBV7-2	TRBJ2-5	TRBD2	ASSGTSGGAYETQY
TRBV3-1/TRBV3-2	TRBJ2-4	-	ASSQGDLALSPLAKNIQY
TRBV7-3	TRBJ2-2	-	ASSLRGTGELF
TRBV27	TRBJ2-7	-	ASRPRVFGEQY
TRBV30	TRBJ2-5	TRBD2	AAGRSARETQY
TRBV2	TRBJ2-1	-	ASRQGQGWVNEQF
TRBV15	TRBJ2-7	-	ATSKGRSYEQY
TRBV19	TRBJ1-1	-	ASSGFGGRGSTEAF
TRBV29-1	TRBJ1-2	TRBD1	SVPPGQWGYGYT
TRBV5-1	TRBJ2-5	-	ASSFITVAKETQY
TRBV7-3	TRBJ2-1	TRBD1	ASSFGQGAYDEQF
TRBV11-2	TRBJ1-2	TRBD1	ASSSQTRTGSNYGYT
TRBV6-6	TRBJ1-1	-	ASSDRAGWAEAF
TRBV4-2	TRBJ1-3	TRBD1	ASSLTGTGNTIY
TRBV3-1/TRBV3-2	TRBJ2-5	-	ASSQDRARGQETQY
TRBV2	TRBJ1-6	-	ASYIYNSPLH
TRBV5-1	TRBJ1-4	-	ASSRDGTNEKLF
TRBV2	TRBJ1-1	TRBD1	ASTMDRLNTEAF
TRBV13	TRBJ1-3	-	ASSLGSSGNTIY
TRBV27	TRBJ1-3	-	ASSLSGSGWDTIY